This T cell receptor (beta chain) was identified during a study of PD-1 blockade in classical Hodgkin lymphoma. Study findings and constraints: CD4+ TCR diversity rose significantly by C4D1, and CD8+ TCR diversity did not. Newly diagnosed patients had diversity similar to the baseline diversity of complete responders.

Following autologous stem cell transplantation, relapse occurred in every patient, and exposure to brentuximab vedotin varied. V lost 3 bases and J lost 1; bases outside the gene matches: 10. CDR1 WSHSY and CDR2 SAAADI come from the germline V gene. The CDR3 runs to 17 residues. For this clone: Antigen unknown.

TCRdb keeps only in-frame clones here, not all; method: immunoSEQ multiplex PCR. The table lists 40,000 to 45,000 clones, about three quarters of them singletons, with around an eighth in the top ten. The source material was peripheral blood mononuclear cells (PBMCs), sampled at baseline. The chain combines TRBV10-2 with TRBJ2-7; 9 nucleotides match TRBD2. This TCR was sampled from a human donor with classical Hodgkin lymphoma. This CDR3 reads CASSDSGSSGGSYEQYF. The CDR3 DNA sequence: TGCGCCAGCAGTGATTCCGGGTCAAGCGGGGGGTCCTACGAGCAGTACTTC.